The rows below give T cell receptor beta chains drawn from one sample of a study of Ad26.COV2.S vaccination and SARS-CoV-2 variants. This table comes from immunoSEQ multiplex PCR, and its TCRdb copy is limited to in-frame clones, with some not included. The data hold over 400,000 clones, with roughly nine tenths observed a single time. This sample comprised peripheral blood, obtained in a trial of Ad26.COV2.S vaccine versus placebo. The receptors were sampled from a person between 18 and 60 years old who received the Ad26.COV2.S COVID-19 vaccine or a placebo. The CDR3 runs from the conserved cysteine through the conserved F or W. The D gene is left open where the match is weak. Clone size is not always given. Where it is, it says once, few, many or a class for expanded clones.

CDR3 protein: CASSPFRGRGAFF
CDR3 DNA: TGCGCCAGCAGCCCTTTTAGGGGGCGTGGAGCTTTCTTT
J gene: TRBJ1-1
D gene: TRBD1
CDR3 length: 13
clone size: -
V gene: TRBV4-3

CDR3 protein: CASSSPPEKLFF
CDR3 DNA: TGTGCCAGCAGCTCACCACCTGAAAAACTGTTTTTT
J gene: TRBJ1-4
D gene: -
CDR3 length: 12
clone size: -
V gene: TRBV11-2

CDR3 protein: CASSLGWPSQYF
CDR3 DNA: TGTGCCAGCAGCTTAGGGTGGCCGTCACAGTACTTC
J gene: TRBJ2-7
D gene: -
CDR3 length: 12
clone size: once
V gene: TRBV7-8

CDR3 protein: CASSFLSGGLNNEQFF
CDR3 DNA: TGTGCCAGCAGTTTCCTTAGCGGGGGGCTCAACAATGAGCAGTTCTTC
J gene: TRBJ2-1
D gene: TRBD2
CDR3 length: 16
clone size: -
V gene: TRBV28

CDR3 protein: CASSSPGLAGNKFDSYNEQFF
CDR3 DNA: TGTGCCAGCAGCTCCCCGGGACTAGCGGGTAATAAGTTTGACTCCTACAATGAGCAGTTCTTC
J gene: TRBJ2-1
D gene: TRBD2
CDR3 length: 21
clone size: -
V gene: TRBV7-3

CDR3 protein: CASFDQGREKLFF
CDR3 DNA: TGTGCCAGCTTTGACCAGGGGCGGGAAAAACTGTTTTTT
J gene: TRBJ1-4
D gene: -
CDR3 length: 13
clone size: -
V gene: TRBV27

CDR3 protein: CASSVDSYYEQYF
CDR3 DNA: TGTGCCAGCAGCGTGGACAGCTACTACGAGCAGTACTTC
J gene: TRBJ2-7
D gene: -
CDR3 length: 13
clone size: -
V gene: TRBV9

CDR3 protein: CASGARWTAQTAEKLFF
CDR3 DNA: TGTGCCAGCGGAGCTAGATGGACAGCTCAGACGGCCGAAAAACTGTTTTTT
J gene: TRBJ1-4
D gene: -
CDR3 length: 17
clone size: -
V gene: TRBV27

CDR3 protein: CASSLRVRGLDGYTF
CDR3 DNA: TGTGCCAGCAGCCTCCGCGTGAGGGGGCTCGATGGCTACACCTTC
J gene: TRBJ1-2
D gene: TRBD1
CDR3 length: 15
clone size: -
V gene: TRBV7-2

CDR3 protein: CASSRQGANYGYTF
CDR3 DNA: TGTGCCAGTAGTAGGCAGGGCGCTAACTATGGCTACACCTTC
J gene: TRBJ1-2
D gene: -
CDR3 length: 14
clone size: -
V gene: TRBV19

CDR3 protein: CASSLGGSGSTDTQYF
CDR3 DNA: TGTGCCAGCAGCTTAGGCGGTAGCGGGAGCACAGATACGCAGTATTTT
J gene: TRBJ2-3
D gene: TRBD2
CDR3 length: 16
clone size: once
V gene: TRBV13

CDR3 protein: CASSLAVLKNIQYF
CDR3 DNA: TGTGCCAGCAGCTTGGCCGTGTTGAAAAACATTCAGTACTTC
J gene: TRBJ2-4
D gene: -
CDR3 length: 14
clone size: -
V gene: TRBV5-5

CDR3 protein: CASSFRVTDTQYF
CDR3 DNA: TGTGCCAGCAGTTTTCGGGTCACAGATACGCAGTATTTT
J gene: TRBJ2-3
D gene: -
CDR3 length: 13
clone size: -
V gene: TRBV27

CDR3 protein: CASSKGQENGDTIYF
CDR3 DNA: TGTGCCAGCAGCAAGGGACAGGAAAACGGGGACACCATATATTTT
J gene: TRBJ1-3
D gene: TRBD1
CDR3 length: 15
clone size: -
V gene: TRBV11-2

CDR3 protein: CSAWRGNTGELFF
CDR3 DNA: TGCAGCGCGTGGAGGGGGAACACCGGGGAGCTGTTTTTT
J gene: TRBJ2-2
D gene: -
CDR3 length: 13
clone size: once
V gene: TRBV29-1

CDR3 protein: CATSRDLAVPPNTEAFF
CDR3 DNA: TGTGCCACCAGCAGAGATTTGGCCGTTCCCCCGAACACTGAAGCTTTCTTT
J gene: TRBJ1-1
D gene: -
CDR3 length: 17
clone size: -
V gene: TRBV15

CDR3 protein: CASSWPGLDTDTQYF
CDR3 DNA: TGTGCCAGCAGCTGGCCGGGACTAGATACAGATACGCAGTATTTT
J gene: TRBJ2-3
D gene: TRBD2
CDR3 length: 15
clone size: -
V gene: TRBV5-4

CDR3 protein: CASSLSPAALHGYTF
CDR3 DNA: TGTGCCAGCAGTTTATCCCCTGCGGCTCTCCATGGCTACACCTTC
J gene: TRBJ1-2
D gene: -
CDR3 length: 15
clone size: -
V gene: TRBV6-5

CDR3 protein: CASRDSRGSGNTIYF
CDR3 DNA: TGTGCCAGCAGGGACTCAAGGGGCTCTGGAAACACCATATATTTT
J gene: TRBJ1-3
D gene: -
CDR3 length: 15
clone size: -
V gene: TRBV2

CDR3 protein: CASSLGWGIYAEQFF
CDR3 DNA: TGCGCCAGCAGCTTGGGATGGGGAATCTATGCGGAGCAGTTCTTC
J gene: TRBJ2-1
D gene: -
CDR3 length: 15
clone size: -
V gene: TRBV5-1

CDR3 protein: CASSIAGQGTGANVLTF
CDR3 DNA: TGTGCCAGTAGTATAGCTGGACAGGGGACTGGGGCCAACGTCCTGACTTTC
J gene: TRBJ2-6
D gene: TRBD1
CDR3 length: 17
clone size: -
V gene: TRBV19

CDR3 protein: CASSDPGTPVPGLGGYTF
CDR3 DNA: TGTGCCAGCAGTGATCCCGGGACGCCGGTGCCAGGTTTGGGTGGCTACACCTTC
J gene: TRBJ1-2
D gene: -
CDR3 length: 18
clone size: -
V gene: TRBV2

CDR3 protein: CASSRYSGNTIYF
CDR3 DNA: TGTGCCAGCAGCCGGTACTCTGGAAACACCATATATTTT
J gene: TRBJ1-3
D gene: -
CDR3 length: 13
clone size: -
V gene: TRBV11-2

CDR3 protein: CASSLPGGGGETQYF
CDR3 DNA: TGTGCCAGCAGCTTACCCGGGGGGGGTGGAGAGACCCAGTACTTC
J gene: TRBJ2-5
D gene: TRBD2
CDR3 length: 15
clone size: -
V gene: TRBV11-2

CDR3 protein: CASSPMVNTEAFF
CDR3 DNA: TGTGCCAGCTCACCCATGGTGAACACTGAAGCTTTCTTT
J gene: TRBJ1-1
D gene: -
CDR3 length: 13
clone size: -
V gene: TRBV18

CDR3 protein: CASGLVLTETQYF
CDR3 DNA: TGTGCTAGTGGTTTGGTATTGACTGAGACCCAGTACTTC
J gene: TRBJ2-5
D gene: -
CDR3 length: 13
clone size: -
V gene: TRBV12-5

CDR3 protein: CASSPHQRGSYNEQFF
CDR3 DNA: TGTGCCAGCAGCCCTCACCAGCGGGGCTCCTACAATGAGCAGTTCTTC
J gene: TRBJ2-1
D gene: TRBD2
CDR3 length: 16
clone size: -
V gene: TRBV11-3

CDR3 protein: CASTPNLGELFF
CDR3 DNA: TGTGCCAGTACACCCAACCTCGGGGAGCTGTTTTTT
J gene: TRBJ2-2
D gene: -
CDR3 length: 12
clone size: -
V gene: TRBV7-9

CDR3 protein: CASSRGALNYGYTF
CDR3 DNA: TGTGCCAGCAGTAGGGGGGCACTTAACTATGGCTACACCTTC
J gene: TRBJ1-2
D gene: -
CDR3 length: 14
clone size: -
V gene: TRBV28

CDR3 protein: CASSPSRTGADTQYF
CDR3 DNA: TGTGCCAGCAGCCCCTCTCGGACAGGAGCTGATACGCAGTATTTT
J gene: TRBJ2-3
D gene: TRBD1
CDR3 length: 15
clone size: -
V gene: TRBV28

CDR3 protein: CASSLAAGATGLYGYTF
CDR3 DNA: TGTGCCAGCAGCTTAGCGGCAGGGGCGACGGGCCTCTATGGCTACACCTTC
J gene: TRBJ1-2
D gene: -
CDR3 length: 17
clone size: once
V gene: TRBV7-2

CDR3 protein: CSVEASRQGQETQYF
CDR3 DNA: TGCAGCGTTGAAGCCTCGAGACAGGGCCAAGAGACCCAGTACTTC
J gene: TRBJ2-5
D gene: TRBD1
CDR3 length: 15
clone size: -
V gene: TRBV29-1

CDR3 protein: CASSLARWGTGELFF
CDR3 DNA: TGTGCCAGCAGTTTAGCCCGGTGGGGTACCGGGGAGCTGTTTTTT
J gene: TRBJ2-2
D gene: -
CDR3 length: 15
clone size: -
V gene: TRBV28

CDR3 protein: CASSLDRMGTAPDEQFF
CDR3 DNA: TGTGCCAGCAGCTTAGATCGGATGGGGACCGCACCCGATGAGCAGTTCTTC
J gene: TRBJ2-1
D gene: -
CDR3 length: 17
clone size: -
V gene: TRBV11-3

CDR3 protein: CASSQVNEQYF
CDR3 DNA: TGTGCCAGCAGCCAAGTCAACGAGCAGTACTTC
J gene: TRBJ2-7
D gene: -
CDR3 length: 11
clone size: -
V gene: TRBV4-2

CDR3 protein: CASSWRGSTGELFF
CDR3 DNA: TGTGCCAGCAGTTGGAGGGGTAGCACCGGGGAGCTGTTTTTT
J gene: TRBJ2-2
D gene: -
CDR3 length: 14
clone size: -
V gene: TRBV2